This TCR beta chain was found in a study of blood T cell repertoires in COVID-19. Study overall: The cDNA or gDNA used as material had been derived from T cells, B-cell-depleted T cells, or PBMCs.

Germline V gene sequence: CDR1 SNHLY, CDR2 FYNNEI. The CDR3 is made up of 16 amino acids. J gave up 6 bases and V 4 bases, and 6 bases lay outside the gene matches. Participants had their cohort set by participant-reported clinical history. Cohort 3 donors were reported recovered after two negative PCRs, clearance, or symptom resolution. This clone has a handful of counts. Original processing notes: Amplified reference gene primers provided the basis for estimating nucleated cell counts. The repertoire was sequenced with immunoSEQ multiplex PCR; TCRdb's copy has only in-frame clones and lacks some. That table supplies the V and J calls and clone size; D and trimming were determined from the DNA. The sample yields roughly 290,000 clones, approximately 83% seen once.

The sample taken for sequencing was PBMCs or T cells enriched from blood (not recorded which). This receptor was obtained from a man aged 25 to 40 who had recovered from COVID-19. V and J are TRBV2 and TRBJ2-5, with 15 bases identical to TRBD2. CDR3 in amino acids: CASSAGLAGGQKTQYF. As DNA, the CDR3 is TGTGCCAGCAGTGCAGGACTAGCGGGGGGGCAGAAGACCCAGTACTTC. Based on the CDR3 plus reference TRBV2 and TRBJ2-5, the full variable domain is EPEVTQTPSHQVTQMGQEVILRCVPISNHLYFYWYRQILGQKVEFLVSFYNNEISEKSEIFDDQFSVERPDGSNFTLKIRSTKLEDSAMYFCASSAGLAGGQKTQYFGPGTRLLVL.